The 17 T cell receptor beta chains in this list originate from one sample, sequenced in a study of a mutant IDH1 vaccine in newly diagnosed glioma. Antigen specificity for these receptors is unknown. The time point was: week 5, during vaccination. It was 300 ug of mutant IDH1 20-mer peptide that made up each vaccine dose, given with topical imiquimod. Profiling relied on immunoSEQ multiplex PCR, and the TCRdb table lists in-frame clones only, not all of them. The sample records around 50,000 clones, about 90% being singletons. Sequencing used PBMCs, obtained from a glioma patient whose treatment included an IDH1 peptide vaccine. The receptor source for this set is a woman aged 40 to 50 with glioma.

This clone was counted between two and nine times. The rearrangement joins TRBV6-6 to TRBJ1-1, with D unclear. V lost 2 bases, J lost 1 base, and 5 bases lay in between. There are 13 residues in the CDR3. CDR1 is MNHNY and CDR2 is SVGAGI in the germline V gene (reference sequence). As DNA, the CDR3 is TGTGCCAGCAGTTACGACTGGAACACTGAAGCTTTCTTT. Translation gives CASSYDWNTEAFF.

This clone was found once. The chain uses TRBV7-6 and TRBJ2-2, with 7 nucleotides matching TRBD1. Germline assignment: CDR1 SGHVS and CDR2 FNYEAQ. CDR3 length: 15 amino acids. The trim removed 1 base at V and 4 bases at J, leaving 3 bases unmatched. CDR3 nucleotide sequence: TGTGCCAGCAGCTTAGGACAGGGTGGCACCGGGGAGCTGTTTTTT. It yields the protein CASSLGQGGTGELFF.

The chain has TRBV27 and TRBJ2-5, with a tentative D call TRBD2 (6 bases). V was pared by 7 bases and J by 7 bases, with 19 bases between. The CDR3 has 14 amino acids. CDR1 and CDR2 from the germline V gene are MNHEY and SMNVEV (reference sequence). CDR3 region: CASKSPGDVRTQYF. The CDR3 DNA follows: TGTGCCAGCAAAAGTCCGGGGGATGTTCGGACCCAGTACTTC.

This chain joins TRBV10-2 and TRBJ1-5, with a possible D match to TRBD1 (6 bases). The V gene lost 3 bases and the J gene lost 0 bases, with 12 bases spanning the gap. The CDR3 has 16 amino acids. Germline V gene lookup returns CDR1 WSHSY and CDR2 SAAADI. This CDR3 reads CASSETRGYSNQPQHF. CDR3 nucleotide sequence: TGCGCCAGCAGTGAAACCAGGGGCTATAGCAATCAGCCCCAGCATTTT.

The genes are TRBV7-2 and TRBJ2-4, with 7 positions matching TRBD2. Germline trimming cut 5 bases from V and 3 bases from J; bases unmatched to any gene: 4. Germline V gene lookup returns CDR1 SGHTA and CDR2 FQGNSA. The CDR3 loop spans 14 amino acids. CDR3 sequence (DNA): TGTGCCAGCAGCCCGACTAGCTTCAAAAACATTCAGTACTTC. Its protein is CASSPTSFKNIQYF.

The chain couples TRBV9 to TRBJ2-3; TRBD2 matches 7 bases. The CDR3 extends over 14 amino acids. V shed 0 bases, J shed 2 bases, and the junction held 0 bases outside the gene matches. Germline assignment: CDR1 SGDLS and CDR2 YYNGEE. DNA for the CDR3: TGTGCCAGCAGCGTAGGGGACTACACAGATACGCAGTATTTT. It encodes CASSVGDYTDTQYF. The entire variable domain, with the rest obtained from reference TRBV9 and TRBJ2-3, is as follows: DSGVTQTPKHLITATGQRVTLRCSPRSGDLSVYWYQQSLDQGLQFLIQYYNGEERAKGNILERFSAQQFPDLHSELNLSSLELGDSALYFCASSVGDYTDTQYFGPGTRLTVL.

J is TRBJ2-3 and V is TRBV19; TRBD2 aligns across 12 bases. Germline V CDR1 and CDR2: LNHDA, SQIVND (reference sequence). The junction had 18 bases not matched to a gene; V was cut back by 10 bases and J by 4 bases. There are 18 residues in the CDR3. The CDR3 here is CATAITSGGFLGADTQYF. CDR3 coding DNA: TGTGCCACCGCTATAACTAGCGGGGGGTTCCTCGGGGCAGATACGCAGTATTTT.

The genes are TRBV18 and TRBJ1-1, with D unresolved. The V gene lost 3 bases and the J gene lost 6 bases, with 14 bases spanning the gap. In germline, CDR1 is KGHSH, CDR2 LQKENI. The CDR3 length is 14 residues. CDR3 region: CASSPSGPRAEAFF. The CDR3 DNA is TGTGCCAGCTCACCCTCCGGGCCTCGGGCTGAAGCTTTCTTT.

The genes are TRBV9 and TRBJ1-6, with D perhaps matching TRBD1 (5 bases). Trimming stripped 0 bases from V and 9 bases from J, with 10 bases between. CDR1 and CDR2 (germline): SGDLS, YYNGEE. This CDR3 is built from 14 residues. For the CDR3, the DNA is TGTGCCAGCAGCGTAGCAGGGAGTGGTTCACCCCTCCACTTT. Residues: CASSVAGSGSPLHF.

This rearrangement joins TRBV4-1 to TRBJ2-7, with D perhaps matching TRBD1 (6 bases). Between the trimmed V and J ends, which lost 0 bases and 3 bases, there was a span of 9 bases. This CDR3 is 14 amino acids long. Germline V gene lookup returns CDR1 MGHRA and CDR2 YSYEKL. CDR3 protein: CASSQDRGGYEQYF. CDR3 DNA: TGCGCCAGCAGCCAAGACAGGGGCGGCTACGAGCAGTACTTC.

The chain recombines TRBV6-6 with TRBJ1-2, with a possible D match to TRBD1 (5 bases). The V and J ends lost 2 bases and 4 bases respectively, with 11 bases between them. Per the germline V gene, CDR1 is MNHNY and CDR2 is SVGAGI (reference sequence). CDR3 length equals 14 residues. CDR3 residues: CASSYADRGYGYTF. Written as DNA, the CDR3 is TGTGCCAGCAGTTACGCCGACAGAGGCTATGGCTACACCTTC.

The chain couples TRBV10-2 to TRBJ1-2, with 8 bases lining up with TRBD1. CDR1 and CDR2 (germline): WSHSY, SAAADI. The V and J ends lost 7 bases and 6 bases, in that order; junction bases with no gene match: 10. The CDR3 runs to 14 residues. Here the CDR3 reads CASMGTGFSHGYTF. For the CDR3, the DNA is TGCGCCAGCATGGGGACAGGTTTTTCTCATGGCTACACCTTC.

The CDR3 sequence is CASSFTQGYEQYF. The CDR3 DNA sequence: TGTGCCAGCAGTTTCACACAGGGCTACGAGCAGTACTTC. The rearrangement uses TRBV27 and TRBJ2-7; a possible D gene is TRBD1 (6 bases). Germline CDR1 reads MNHEY; CDR2 reads SMNVEV (reference sequence). The CDR3 runs 13 residues. The ends were cut back, 3 bases at V and 3 bases at J, with 9 bases in the middle.

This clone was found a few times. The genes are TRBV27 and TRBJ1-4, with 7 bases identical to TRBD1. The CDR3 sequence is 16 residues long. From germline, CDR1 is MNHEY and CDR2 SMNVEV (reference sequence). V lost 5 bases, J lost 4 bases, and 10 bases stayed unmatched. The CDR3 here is CASSERGQLLNEKLFF. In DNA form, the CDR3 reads TGTGCCAGCAGTGAACGGGGACAGCTACTTAATGAAAAACTGTTTTTT.

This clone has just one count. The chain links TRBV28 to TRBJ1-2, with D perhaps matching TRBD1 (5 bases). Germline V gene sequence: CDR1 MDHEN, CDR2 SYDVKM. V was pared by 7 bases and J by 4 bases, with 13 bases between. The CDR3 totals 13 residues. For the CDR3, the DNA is TGTGCCAGCACCCCAGGGAAAAGCTATGGCTACACCTTC. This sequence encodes CASTPGKSYGYTF.

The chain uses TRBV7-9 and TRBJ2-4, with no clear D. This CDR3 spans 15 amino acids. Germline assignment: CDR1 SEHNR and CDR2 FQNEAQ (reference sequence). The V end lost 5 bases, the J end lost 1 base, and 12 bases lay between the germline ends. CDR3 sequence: CASSTPGLAKNIQYF. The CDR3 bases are TGTGCCAGCAGCACCCCCGGCCTGGCCAAAAACATTCAGTACTTC.

In DNA, the CDR3 is TGCGCCAGCAGCTTGGCGACTAGCGGACTTTGGGGGATATACGAGCAGTACTTC. This gives the protein CASSLATSGLWGIYEQYF. The chain links TRBV5-1 to TRBJ2-7; 9 bases are a match to TRBD2. V lost 0 bases and J lost 4; bases outside the gene matches: 14. The CDR3 totals 18 residues. The V gene's germline CDR1 is SGHRS and CDR2 YFSETQ.